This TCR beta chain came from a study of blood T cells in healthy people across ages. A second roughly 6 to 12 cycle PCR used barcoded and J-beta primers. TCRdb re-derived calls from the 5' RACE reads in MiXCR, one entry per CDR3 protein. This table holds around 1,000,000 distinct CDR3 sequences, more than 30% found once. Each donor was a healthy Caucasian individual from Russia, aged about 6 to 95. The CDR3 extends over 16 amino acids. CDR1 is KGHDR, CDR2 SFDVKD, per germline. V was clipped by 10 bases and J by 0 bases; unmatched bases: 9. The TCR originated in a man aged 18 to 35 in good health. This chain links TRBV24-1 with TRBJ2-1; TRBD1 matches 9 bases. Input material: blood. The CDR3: CATFEQGASSYNEQFF. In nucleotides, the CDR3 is TGTGCCACTTTCGAACAGGGGGCGAGCTCCTACAATGAGCAGTTCTTC.